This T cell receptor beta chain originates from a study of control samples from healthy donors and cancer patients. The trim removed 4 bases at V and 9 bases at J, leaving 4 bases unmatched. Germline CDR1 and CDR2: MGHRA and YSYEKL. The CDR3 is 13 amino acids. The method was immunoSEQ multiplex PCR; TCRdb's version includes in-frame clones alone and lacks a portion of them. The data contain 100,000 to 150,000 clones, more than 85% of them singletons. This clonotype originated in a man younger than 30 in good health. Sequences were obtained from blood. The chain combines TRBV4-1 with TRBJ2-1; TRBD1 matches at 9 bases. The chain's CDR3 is CASSLGQGIEQFF. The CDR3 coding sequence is TGCGCCAGCAGCCTCGGACAGGGGATTGAGCAGTTCTTC.